This TCR beta chain was observed in a study of regulatory T cells in long-lasting Graves disease. Overall study: The antithyroid drugs taken by newly diagnosed Graves' patients had been used for under 3 months.

This clonotype was detected a few times. The V gene's germline CDR1 is ENHRY and CDR2 SYGVKD. This CDR3 comprises 14 residues. The V and J ends lost 2 bases and 3 bases respectively, with 10 bases between them. Time point of the sample: newly diagnosed GD, antithyroid drugs for less than 3 months. PBMCs were the source of the RNA used for TCR sequencing. According to the study, TCR beta libraries were built with iRepertoire HTBI primers and CDR3-region Arm-PCR. From the multiplex PCR reads, TCRdb called clonotypes with MiXCR, one entry per CDR3 protein. The sample yields 390,000 or so distinct CDR3 sequences, 12% seen once. The same sample was also used in a study of T cells in Graves' hyperthyroidism and ophthalmopathy. That paper notes: First-round RT-PCR of the TCR CDR3 relied on the HTBI primer set.

The V gene is TRBV10-3, the J gene TRBJ1-2; D unclear. Sequenced here: peripheral blood mononuclear cells (PBMCs), sampled at new diagnosis, from a patient treated with antithyroid drugs. This receptor was taken from a woman between 18 and 29 years old with Graves disease. As DNA, the CDR3 is TGTGCCATCAGTGAGGCCCAGAGGGACTATGGCTACACCTTC. Its translation is CAISEAQRDYGYTF.